Sequencing of this T cell receptor (beta chain) was carried out in a study of blood T cell repertoires in COVID-19. Study background: There were acute and convalescent COVID-19 samples, and they came from the United States, Italy and Spain. PBMCs, B-cell-depleted T cells, or T cells were the source of the cDNA or gDNA that made up the material.

The CDR3 length is 15 residues. From germline, CDR1 is SGHTA and CDR2 FQGNSA. Trimming pared 5 bases from V and 2 bases from J, leaving 13 bases between. This clone was detected only once. Original data processing: Nucleated cell counts were estimated from reference gene primer amplification. Assay used: immunoSEQ multiplex PCR; TCRdb lists only in-frame clones, some missing. That table furnishes V, J and clone size, whereas the DNA furnished D and trimming. The table shows 70,000 to 100,000 clones, with more than 75% occurring only once. The sequence was collected from a woman aged 80 or older with active COVID-19. This sequence joins TRBV7-2 and TRBJ2-1; possibly TRBD2 for D (6 bases). Sequenced input: peripheral blood. This CDR3 reads CASSRSGSAYNEQFF. The CDR3 coding sequence is TGTGCCAGCAGCCGTAGCGGTTCCGCCTACAATGAGCAGTTCTTC.